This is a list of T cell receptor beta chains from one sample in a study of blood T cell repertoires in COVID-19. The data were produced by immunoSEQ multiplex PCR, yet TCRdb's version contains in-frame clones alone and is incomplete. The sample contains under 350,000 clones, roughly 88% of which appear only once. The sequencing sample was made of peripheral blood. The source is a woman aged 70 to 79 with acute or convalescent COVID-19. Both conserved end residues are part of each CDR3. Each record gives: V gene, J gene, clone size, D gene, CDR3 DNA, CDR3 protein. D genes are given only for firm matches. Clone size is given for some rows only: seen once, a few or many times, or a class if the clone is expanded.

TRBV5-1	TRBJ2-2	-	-	TGCGCCAGCAGCTTGGGGCCGGTCACAGGCGCCGGGGAGCTGTTTTTT	CASSLGPVTGAGELFF
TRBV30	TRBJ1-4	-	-	TGTGCCTGGAGGGGCTCAACTAATGAAAAACTGTTTTTT	CAWRGSTNEKLFF
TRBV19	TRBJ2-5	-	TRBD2	TGTGCCAGTAGCCCCGGGCCACAGCGGGGTCAAGAGACCCAGTACTTC	CASSPGPQRGQETQYF
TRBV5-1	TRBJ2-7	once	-	TGCGCCAGCAGCTTGCAGGGCCTTGGGGACTACGAGCAGTACTTC	CASSLQGLGDYEQYF
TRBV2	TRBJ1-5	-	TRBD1	TGTGCCAGCAGTACCGGACAGGGCTATCAGCCCCAGCATTTT	CASSTGQGYQPQHF
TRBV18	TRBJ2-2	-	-	TGTGCCAGCTCGGAGGAGGCGAGCACCGGGGAGCTGTTTTTT	CASSEEASTGELFF
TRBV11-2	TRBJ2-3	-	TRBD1	TGTGCCAGCAGTCGGACAGGGGATACGCAGTATTTT	CASSRTGDTQYF
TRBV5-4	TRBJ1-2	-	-	TGTGCCAGCCAGCCCGGGAGGGCGGGGAATCCCGGCTACACCTTC	CASQPGRAGNPGYTF
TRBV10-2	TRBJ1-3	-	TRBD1	TGCGCCAGCAGGGACCGGGACAGGGGGAGAAACACCATATATTTT	CASRDRDRGRNTIYF
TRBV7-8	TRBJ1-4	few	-	TGTGCCAGCAGCTCGCTCAGGGGAGCAACTAATGAAAAACTGTTTTTT	CASSSLRGATNEKLFF
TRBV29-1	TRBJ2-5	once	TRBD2	TGCAGCGTTGGGCTAGCGGGGGCAGAGACCCAGTACTTC	CSVGLAGAETQYF
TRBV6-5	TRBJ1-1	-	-	TGTGCCAGCAGACGGCGCAGGGACACTGAAGCTTTCTTT	CASRRRRDTEAFF
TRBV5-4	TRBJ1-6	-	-	TGTGCCAGCAGCTTGGCGGCTGGGGGGGGTTATAATTCACCCCTCCACTTT	CASSLAAGGGYNSPLHF
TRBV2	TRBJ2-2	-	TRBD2	TGTGCCAGCATCACTAGCGGGGCACCAATGAACACCGGGGAGCTGTTTTTT	CASITSGAPMNTGELFF
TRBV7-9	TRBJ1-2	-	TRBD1	TGTGCCAGCAGCTCTGGGCACAGGGGAGATGGCTACACCTTC	CASSSGHRGDGYTF
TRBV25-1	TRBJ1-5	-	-	TGTGCCAGCAGTGGCAGACGGGATCAGCCCCAGCATTTT	CASSGRRDQPQHF
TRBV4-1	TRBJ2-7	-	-	TGCGCCAGCAGCCAAGTACCGGGGAGAACTGCCTACGAGCAGTACTTC	CASSQVPGRTAYEQYF
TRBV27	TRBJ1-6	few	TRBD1	TGTGCCAGCAGTTCGACAGGGTTCTCCTATAATTCACCCCTCCACTTT	CASSSTGFSYNSPLHF
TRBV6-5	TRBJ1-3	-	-	TGTGCCAGCAGTCTCGACAACTCTGGAAACACCATATATTTT	CASSLDNSGNTIYF
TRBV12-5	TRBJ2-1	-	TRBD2	TGTGCTAGTGGTTCTCCCCTAGCGGGGATAGATGAGCAGTTCTTC	CASGSPLAGIDEQFF
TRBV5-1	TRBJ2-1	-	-	TGCGCCAGCAGCCCCTCCTCACAGGATGAGCAGTTCTTC	CASSPSSQDEQFF
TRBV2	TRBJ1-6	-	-	TGTGCCAGCAGTGAACAGCGGGCAGGATCACCCCTCCACTTT	CASSEQRAGSPLHF
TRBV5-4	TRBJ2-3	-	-	TGTGCCAGCAGTCAGGAGCGGTACAGCACAGATACGCAGTATTTT	CASSQERYSTDTQYF
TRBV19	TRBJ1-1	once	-	TGTGCCAGTAGTACCGAGGGACTCCCGAACACTGAAGCTTTCTTT	CASSTEGLPNTEAFF
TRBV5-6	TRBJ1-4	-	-	TGTGCCAGCAGCGGGCGGGCGCGGGGTGAAAAACTGTTTTTT	CASSGRARGEKLFF
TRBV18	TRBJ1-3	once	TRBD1	TGTGCCAGCTCCCGAGACAGGGTCAGCGGCTCTGGAAACACCATATATTTT	CASSRDRVSGSGNTIYF
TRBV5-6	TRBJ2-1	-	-	TGTGCCAGCAGCTTGGGCAGGGAAGGCTACAATGAGCAGTTCTTC	CASSLGREGYNEQFF
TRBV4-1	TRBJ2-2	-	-	TGCGCCAGCAGCCAAGTTCGACTTCTCACCGGGGAGCTGTTTTTT	CASSQVRLLTGELFF
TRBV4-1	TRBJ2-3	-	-	TGCGCCAGCAGCCAAGATGACCCGGGTAGAACGCAGTATTTT	CASSQDDPGRTQYF
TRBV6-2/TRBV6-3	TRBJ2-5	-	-	TGTGCCAGCAGGCCTGCTGGACAGCAAGAGACCCAGTACTTC	CASRPAGQQETQYF
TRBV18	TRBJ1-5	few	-	TGTGCCAGCTCCAGCACTCAACAGGAGCCCCAGCATTTT	CASSSTQQEPQHF
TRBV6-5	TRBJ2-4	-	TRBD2	TGTGCCAGCTCAACCGCGGGGGGAAAAAACATTCAGTACTTC	CASSTAGGKNIQYF
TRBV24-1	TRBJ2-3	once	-	TGTGCCACCAGTGACCGACGGGGGTTCACAGATACGCAGTATTTT	CATSDRRGFTDTQYF
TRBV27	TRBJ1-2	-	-	TGTGCCAGCGGTGAGCAAGGGACTGATGGCTACACCTTC	CASGEQGTDGYTF
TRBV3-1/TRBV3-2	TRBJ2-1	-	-	TGTGCCAGCAGCCCCGGCAATGAGCAGTTCTTC	CASSPGNEQFF
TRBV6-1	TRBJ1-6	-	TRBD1	TGTGCCAGCAGTGAAAGGGACAGGGGAAGTACGGCACCCCTCCACTTT	CASSERDRGSTAPLHF
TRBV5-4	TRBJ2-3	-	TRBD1	TGTGCCAGCGTTAGGGGGCGAGGGCCCACAGATACGCAGTATTTT	CASVRGRGPTDTQYF
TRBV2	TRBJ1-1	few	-	TGTGCCAGCAGCCCCGACATGAACACTGAAGCTTTCTTT	CASSPDMNTEAFF
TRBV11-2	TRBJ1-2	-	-	TGTGCCAGCAGCTGGAAAGACAGTTATGGCTACACCTTC	CASSWKDSYGYTF
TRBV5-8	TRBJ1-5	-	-	TGTGCCAGCAGCTTAACAGGGTACAGTAATCAGCCCCAGCATTTT	CASSLTGYSNQPQHF
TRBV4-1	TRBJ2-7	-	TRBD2	TGCGCCAGCAGCCAGGTAGCGGGGGACGAGCAGTACTTC	CASSQVAGDEQYF